The 9 T cell receptor beta chains given below trace back to one sample, sequenced in a study of regulatory T cells in long-lasting Graves disease. Time point indicated: newly diagnosed GD, antithyroid drugs for less than 3 months. Construction of the TCR library relied on RNA isolated from PBMCs. Arm-PCR of CDR3 regions with iRepertoire HTBI primers generated TCR beta libraries. TCRdb reprocessed the multiplex PCR reads via MiXCR and lists one record per CDR3 protein. This sample has 500,000 or so distinct CDR3 sequences, with 16% found just once. This same sample was also taken into another study, of T cells in Graves' hyperthyroidism and ophthalmopathy.

The material sequenced was peripheral blood mononuclear cells (PBMCs), taken at new diagnosis, from a patient treated with antithyroid drugs. These TCRs come from a man aged 35 to 55 with Graves disease.

J is TRBJ1-1 and V is TRBV7-2; 10 positions agree with TRBD1. The CDR3 is 15 amino acids. Per germline, CDR1 SGHTA and CDR2 FQGNSA. V was clipped by 3 bases and J by 1 base; unmatched bases: 2. The CDR3 protein is CASSFDRGPNTEAFF. The DNA of the CDR3 is TGTGCCAGCAGCTTCGACAGGGGGCCGAACACTGAAGCTTTCTTT.

V usage is TRBV2 and J usage is TRBJ1-5; TRBD1 is a possible D gene (5 bases). Germline values: CDR1 SNHLY, CDR2 FYNNEI. The CDR3 is 15 residues long. V was shortened by 1 base and J by 2 bases, with 9 bases between the two germline ends. CDR3 sequence (DNA): TGTGCCAGCAGTGAAGATGCACAGGGCAATCAGCCCCAGCATTTT. It codes for CASSEDAQGNQPQHF. Using reference TRBV2 and TRBJ1-5 for the parts outside the CDR3, the full variable domain is EPEVTQTPSHQVTQMGQEVILRCVPISNHLYFYWYRQILGQKVEFLVSFYNNEISEKSEIFDDQFSVERPDGSNFTLKIRSTKLEDSAMYFCASSEDAQGNQPQHFGDGTRLSIL.

Many counts were recorded for this clonotype. This chain joins TRBV30 and TRBJ1-4, with no clear D. The CDR3 contains 13 residues. Per the germline V gene, CDR1 is GTSNPN and CDR2 is SVGIG (reference sequence). V lost 0 bases and J lost 4, with 6 bases in between. Here the CDR3 reads CAWSVHGNEKLFF. The CDR3 DNA sequence: TGTGCCTGGAGTGTACACGGTAATGAAAAACTGTTTTTT.

The table lists this clonotype with many counts. This chain links TRBV10-3 with TRBJ2-7; TRBD1 matches 7 bases. This CDR3 region has 14 residues. V gave up 4 bases and J gave up 1 base; unmatched junction bases: 4. Per germline, CDR1 ENHRY and CDR2 SYGVKD. The CDR3 spells CAISGKGASYEQYF. In DNA, the CDR3 is TGTGCCATCAGTGGGAAGGGGGCTTCCTACGAGCAGTACTTC.

The chain links TRBV27 to TRBJ2-2; a weak D match, TRBD1 (6 bases). The germline gives CDR1 MNHEY, CDR2 SMNVEV (reference sequence). Between the trimmed V and J ends, which lost 4 bases and 0 bases, there was a span of 15 bases. The CDR3 runs 17 residues. CDR3 sequence: CASSSVPRGANTGELFF. The CDR3 bases are TGTGCCAGCAGTTCCGTCCCCAGGGGCGCGAACACCGGGGAGCTGTTTTTT.

This clonotype showed up many times. The V and J genes are TRBV27 and TRBJ2-7; D gene unclear. This CDR3 contains 15 residues. V was trimmed by 2 bases and J by 0 bases, leaving 11 bases between them. Looked up from germline, CDR1 is MNHEY and CDR2 is SMNVEV (reference sequence). In nucleotides, the CDR3 is TGTGCCAGCAGTTTAACGGCCCAGAGCTCCTACGAGCAGTACTTC. Translation: CASSLTAQSSYEQYF.

This clonotype has a handful of counts. The V call is TRBV19, the J call TRBJ1-2; D call uncertain. Deletions cut 4 bases from V and 5 bases from J, with 17 bases between. The CDR3 runs to 15 residues. Germline assignment: CDR1 LNHDA and CDR2 SQIVND (reference sequence). The DNA of the CDR3 is TGTGCCAGTAGTACCGGAGAAGGTTTGGGTTATGGCTACACCTTC. This translates into CASSTGEGLGYGYTF.

This rearrangement joins TRBV20-1 to TRBJ1-6, with D perhaps matching TRBD1 (6 bases). From germline, CDR1 is DFQATT and CDR2 SNEGSKA (reference sequence). This CDR3 contains 13 residues. V lost 6 bases, J lost 7 bases, and 13 bases lay in between. The CDR3 DNA reads TGCAGTGCAAGGGGGGGGGGGAATTCACCCCTCCACTTT. Protein sequence: CSARGGGNSPLHF.

The V gene is TRBV5-1, the J gene TRBJ1-1, with 7 bases fitting TRBD1. From germline, CDR1 is SGHRS and CDR2 YFSETQ. The ends lost 3 bases at V and 0 bases at J; junction bases unmatched: 5. The CDR3 is 15 amino acids. The CDR3 region is CASSSEGTVNTEAFF. Here the CDR3 DNA reads TGCGCCAGCAGCTCGGAAGGGACAGTGAACACTGAAGCTTTCTTT.